This is a list of T cell receptor beta chains from one sample in a study of blood T cell repertoires in COVID-19. Generated by immunoSEQ multiplex PCR, the TCRdb table keeps only in-frame clones and is missing some. This sample has fewer than 150,000 clones, with under 90% found just once. The source material was peripheral blood. The receptors originated from a woman aged 80 or over in a cohort sampled during active or convalescent COVID-19. Both conserved end residues are part of each CDR3. Fields, in order: CDR3 DNA, CDR3 protein, J gene, D gene, clone size, V gene. The D gene is left open where the match is weak. Where a row states a size, it is once, few, many or the class of an expanded clone; other rows omit it.

CDR3nt: TGTGCCAGCAGTCGCCCTTCGGGGGGTTATCAGCCCCAGCATTTT; CDR3aa: CASSRPSGGYQPQHF; j_gene: TRBJ1-5; d_gene: -; abundance: -; v_gene: TRBV6-5
CDR3nt: TGTGCCACCAGTGATTCTGCTAGCGGGGGTACGGATACGCAGTATTTT; CDR3aa: CATSDSASGGTDTQYF; j_gene: TRBJ2-3; d_gene: TRBD2; abundance: -; v_gene: TRBV24-1
CDR3nt: TGTGCCAGCAGCCAAGGGCAGGGGAGAACTGAAGCTTTCTTT; CDR3aa: CASSQGQGRTEAFF; j_gene: TRBJ1-1; d_gene: -; abundance: few; v_gene: TRBV3-1/TRBV3-2
CDR3nt: TGCGCCAGCAGCCAAGATGAGGGAGGGAGTTCACCCCTCCACTTT; CDR3aa: CASSQDEGGSSPLHF; j_gene: TRBJ1-6; d_gene: -; abundance: once; v_gene: TRBV4-1
CDR3nt: TGTGCCAGCAGCTTAGGGGGGGGGACAGGTTTCTATAGCAATCAGCCCCAGCATTTT; CDR3aa: CASSLGGGTGFYSNQPQHF; j_gene: TRBJ1-5; d_gene: TRBD1; abundance: many; v_gene: TRBV11-2
CDR3nt: TGCGCCAGCAGCCCCCGGGACAGGGAGAACTATGGCTACACCTTC; CDR3aa: CASSPRDRENYGYTF; j_gene: TRBJ1-2; d_gene: TRBD1; abundance: -; v_gene: TRBV5-1
CDR3nt: TGTGCCAGCAGCTTAGCAACACAGGGGGTTTTCTATGGCTACACCTTC; CDR3aa: CASSLATQGVFYGYTF; j_gene: TRBJ1-2; d_gene: TRBD1; abundance: once; v_gene: TRBV7-8
CDR3nt: TGTGCCACTACGGACAGGGAGAAAAACATTCAGTACTTC; CDR3aa: CATTDREKNIQYF; j_gene: TRBJ2-4; d_gene: TRBD1; abundance: -; v_gene: TRBV10-3
CDR3nt: TGTGCCAGCAGGGGGACAGGGGGATCTGGGGCCAACGTCCTGACTTTC; CDR3aa: CASRGTGGSGANVLTF; j_gene: TRBJ2-6; d_gene: TRBD1; abundance: -; v_gene: TRBV3-1/TRBV3-2
CDR3nt: TGTGCCAGCAGTGGCGACAAGGGGACAGTGAATGGCTACACCTTC; CDR3aa: CASSGDKGTVNGYTF; j_gene: TRBJ1-2; d_gene: TRBD1; abundance: -; v_gene: TRBV25-1
CDR3nt: TGTGCCAGCAGCCCCGGACCGAGGGACACCGGGGAGCTGTTTTTT; CDR3aa: CASSPGPRDTGELFF; j_gene: TRBJ2-2; d_gene: -; abundance: -; v_gene: TRBV5-6
CDR3nt: TGTGCCAGCAGCCCTAACAGGGATTATGGCTACACCTTC; CDR3aa: CASSPNRDYGYTF; j_gene: TRBJ1-2; d_gene: -; abundance: -; v_gene: TRBV7-9
CDR3nt: TGTGCCAGTAGTATAGGCAGGCAAGCGAACACTGAAGCTTTCTTT; CDR3aa: CASSIGRQANTEAFF; j_gene: TRBJ1-1; d_gene: -; abundance: -; v_gene: TRBV19
CDR3nt: TGTGCCAGCAGCTTAATTAATCTGGCAGGGAACACCGGGGAGCTGTTTTTT; CDR3aa: CASSLINLAGNTGELFF; j_gene: TRBJ2-2; d_gene: -; abundance: -; v_gene: TRBV11-2
CDR3nt: TGTGCCACCAGTGATTTCAGGGGGGCTGGCTACACCTTC; CDR3aa: CATSDFRGAGYTF; j_gene: TRBJ1-2; d_gene: TRBD1; abundance: once; v_gene: TRBV24-1
CDR3nt: TGTGCCAGCAGTGATTGGGGTCAGGGAAACACCGGGGAGCTGTTTTTT; CDR3aa: CASSDWGQGNTGELFF; j_gene: TRBJ2-2; d_gene: -; abundance: -; v_gene: TRBV25-1